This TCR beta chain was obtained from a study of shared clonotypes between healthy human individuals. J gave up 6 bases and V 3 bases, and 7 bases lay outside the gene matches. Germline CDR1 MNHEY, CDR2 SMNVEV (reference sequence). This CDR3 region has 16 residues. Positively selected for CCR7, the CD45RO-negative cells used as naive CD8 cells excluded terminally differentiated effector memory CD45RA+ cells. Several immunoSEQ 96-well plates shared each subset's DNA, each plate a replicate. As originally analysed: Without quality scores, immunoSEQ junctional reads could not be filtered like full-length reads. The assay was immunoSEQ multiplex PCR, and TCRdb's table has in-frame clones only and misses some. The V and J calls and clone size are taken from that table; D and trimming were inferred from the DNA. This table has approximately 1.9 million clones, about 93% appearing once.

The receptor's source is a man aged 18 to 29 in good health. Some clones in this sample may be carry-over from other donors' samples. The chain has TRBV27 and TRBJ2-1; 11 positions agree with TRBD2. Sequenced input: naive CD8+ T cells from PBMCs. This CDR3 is CASSLFSGRAVNEQFF. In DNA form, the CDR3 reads TGTGCCAGCAGTTTGTTTAGCGGGAGGGCCGTCAATGAGCAGTTCTTC.